This T cell receptor beta chain stems from a study of shared clonotypes between healthy human individuals. Trimming cost V 4 bases and J 2 bases; bases outside gene matches: 5. CDR3 length: 14 residues. CDR1 and CDR2 (germline): SGHRS, YFSETQ. Profiled with immunoSEQ multiplex PCR; TCRdb holds only in-frame clones, not every one. In the table there are 2 million to 2.5 million clones, 85% to 95% of which are singletons. The TCR sequence derives from a man in his late teens or twenties in good health. Some clones in this sample may be carry-over from other donors' samples. This rearrangement joins TRBV5-1 to TRBJ1-2; the match to TRBD1 covers 7 bases. The sample was naive CD4+ T cells from PBMCs. Subset described: CD45RA+ positively selected. CDR3 nucleotide sequence: TGCGCCAGCAGCACCGGACAGGCCAACTATGGCTACACCTTC. Translation gives CASSTGQANYGYTF. Together with reference TRBV5-1 and TRBJ1-2, the CDR3 gives the full variable domain: KAGVTQTPRYLIKTRGQQVTLSCSPISGHRSVSWYQQTPGQGLQFLFEYFSETQRNKGNFPGRFSGRQFSNSRSEMNVSTLELGDSALYLCASSTGQANYGYTFGSGTRLTVV.